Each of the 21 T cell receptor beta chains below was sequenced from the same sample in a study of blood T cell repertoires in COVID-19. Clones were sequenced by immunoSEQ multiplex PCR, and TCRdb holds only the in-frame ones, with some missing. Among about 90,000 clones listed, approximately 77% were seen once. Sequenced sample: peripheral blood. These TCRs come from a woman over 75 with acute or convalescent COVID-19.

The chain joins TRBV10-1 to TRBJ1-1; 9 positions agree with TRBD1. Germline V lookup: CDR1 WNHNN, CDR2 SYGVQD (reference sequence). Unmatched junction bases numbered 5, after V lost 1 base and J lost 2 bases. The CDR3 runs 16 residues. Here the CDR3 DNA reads TGCGCCAGCAGTGAGTACGGGACAGGGTCAAACACTGAAGCTTTCTTT. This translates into CASSEYGTGSNTEAFF.

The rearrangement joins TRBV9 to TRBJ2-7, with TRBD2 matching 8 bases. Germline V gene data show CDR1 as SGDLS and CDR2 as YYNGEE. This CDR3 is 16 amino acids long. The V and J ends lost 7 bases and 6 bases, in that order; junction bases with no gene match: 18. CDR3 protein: CASSLTSGGAAREQYF. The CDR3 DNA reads TGTGCCAGCTCCTTGACCTCCGGGGGGGCGGCTCGCGAGCAGTACTTC.

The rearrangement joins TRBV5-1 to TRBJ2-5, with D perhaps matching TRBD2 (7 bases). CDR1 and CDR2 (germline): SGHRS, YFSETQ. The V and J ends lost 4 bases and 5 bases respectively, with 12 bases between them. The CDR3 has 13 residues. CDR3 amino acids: CASSNGGRETQYF. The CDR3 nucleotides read TGCGCCAGCAGCAACGGGGGGCGGGAGACCCAGTACTTC.

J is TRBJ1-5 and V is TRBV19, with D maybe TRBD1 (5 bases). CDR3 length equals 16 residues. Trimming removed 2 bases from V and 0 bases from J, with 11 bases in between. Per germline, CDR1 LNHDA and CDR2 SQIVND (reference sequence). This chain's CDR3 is CASSIIGRVSNQPQHF. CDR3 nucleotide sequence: TGTGCCAGTAGTATAATCGGCAGGGTTAGCAATCAGCCCCAGCATTTT.

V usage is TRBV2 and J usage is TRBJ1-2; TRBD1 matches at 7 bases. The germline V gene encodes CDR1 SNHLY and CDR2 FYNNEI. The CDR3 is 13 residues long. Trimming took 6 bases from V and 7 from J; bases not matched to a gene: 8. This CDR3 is CASRRQGGPGYTF. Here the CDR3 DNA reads TGTGCCAGCAGGCGACAGGGAGGTCCTGGCTACACCTTC.

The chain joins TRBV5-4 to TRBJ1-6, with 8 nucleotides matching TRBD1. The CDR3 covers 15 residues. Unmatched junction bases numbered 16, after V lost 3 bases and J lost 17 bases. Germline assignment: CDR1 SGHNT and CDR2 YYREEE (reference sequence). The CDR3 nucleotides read TGTGCCAGCAGCTGGGGACAGGTCCCTTCGGCGAGAGTCCACTTT. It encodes CASSWGQVPSARVHF.

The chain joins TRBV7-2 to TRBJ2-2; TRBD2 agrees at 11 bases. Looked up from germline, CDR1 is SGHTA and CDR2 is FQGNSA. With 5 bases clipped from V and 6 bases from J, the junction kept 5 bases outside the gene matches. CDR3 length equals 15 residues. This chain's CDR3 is CASSPDSGGAGELFF. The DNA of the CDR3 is TGTGCCAGCAGCCCAGATAGCGGGGGGGCCGGGGAGCTGTTTTTT.

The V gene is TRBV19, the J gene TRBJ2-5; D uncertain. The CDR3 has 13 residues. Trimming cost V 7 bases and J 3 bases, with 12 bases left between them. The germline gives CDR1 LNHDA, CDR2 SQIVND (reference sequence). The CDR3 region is CASKRSSKETQYF. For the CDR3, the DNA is TGTGCCAGTAAGCGCTCGAGTAAAGAGACCCAGTACTTC.

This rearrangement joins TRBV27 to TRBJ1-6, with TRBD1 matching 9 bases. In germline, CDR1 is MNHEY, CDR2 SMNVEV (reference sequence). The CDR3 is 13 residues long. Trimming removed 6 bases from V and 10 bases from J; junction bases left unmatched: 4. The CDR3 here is CASRTGGWSPLHF. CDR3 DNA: TGTGCCAGCAGGACAGGGGGTTGGTCACCCCTCCACTTT.

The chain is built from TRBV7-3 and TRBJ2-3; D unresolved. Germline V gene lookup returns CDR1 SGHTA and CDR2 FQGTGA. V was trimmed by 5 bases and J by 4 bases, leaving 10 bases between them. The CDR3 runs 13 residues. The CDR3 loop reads CASSAYYADTQYF. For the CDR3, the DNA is TGTGCCAGCAGCGCATACTACGCAGATACGCAGTATTTT.

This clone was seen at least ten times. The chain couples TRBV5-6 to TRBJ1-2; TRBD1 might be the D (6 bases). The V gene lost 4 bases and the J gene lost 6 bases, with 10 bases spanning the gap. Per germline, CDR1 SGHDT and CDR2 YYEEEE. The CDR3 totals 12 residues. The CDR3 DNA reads TGTGCCAGCAGCCCTCGACAGGATGGCTACACCTTC. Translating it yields CASSPRQDGYTF.

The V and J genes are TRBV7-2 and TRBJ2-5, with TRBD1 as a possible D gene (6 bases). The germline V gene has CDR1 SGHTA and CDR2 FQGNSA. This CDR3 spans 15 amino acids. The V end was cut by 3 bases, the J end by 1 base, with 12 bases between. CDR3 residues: CASSFRQAFQETQYF. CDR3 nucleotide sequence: TGTGCCAGCAGCTTCCGACAGGCCTTCCAAGAGACCCAGTACTTC.

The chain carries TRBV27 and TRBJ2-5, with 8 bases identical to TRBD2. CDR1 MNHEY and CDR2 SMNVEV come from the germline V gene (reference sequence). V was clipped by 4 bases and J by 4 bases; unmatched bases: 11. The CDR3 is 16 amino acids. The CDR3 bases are TGTGCCAGCAGTTCCTTGGGGGCGGGAGGAGGAGAGACCCAGTACTTC. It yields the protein CASSSLGAGGGETQYF.

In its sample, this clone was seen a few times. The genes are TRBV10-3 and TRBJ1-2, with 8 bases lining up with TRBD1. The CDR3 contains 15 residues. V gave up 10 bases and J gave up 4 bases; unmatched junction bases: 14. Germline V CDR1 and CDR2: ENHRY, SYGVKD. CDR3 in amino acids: CATSGQGQGGYGYTF. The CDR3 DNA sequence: TGTGCCACCAGCGGACAAGGACAGGGTGGCTATGGCTACACCTTC.

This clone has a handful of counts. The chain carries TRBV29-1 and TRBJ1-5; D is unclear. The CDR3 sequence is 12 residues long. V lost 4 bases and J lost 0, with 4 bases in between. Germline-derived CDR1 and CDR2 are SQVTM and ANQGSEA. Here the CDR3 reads CSVGASNQPQHF. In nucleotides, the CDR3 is TGCAGCGTTGGGGCTAGCAATCAGCCCCAGCATTTT.

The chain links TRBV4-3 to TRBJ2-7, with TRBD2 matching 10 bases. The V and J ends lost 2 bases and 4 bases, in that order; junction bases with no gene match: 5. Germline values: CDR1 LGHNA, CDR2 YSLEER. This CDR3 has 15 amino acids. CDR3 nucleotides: TGCGCCAGCAGCCAACAGCGGGAGGGCCTATACGAGCAGTACTTC. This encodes CASSQQREGLYEQYF.

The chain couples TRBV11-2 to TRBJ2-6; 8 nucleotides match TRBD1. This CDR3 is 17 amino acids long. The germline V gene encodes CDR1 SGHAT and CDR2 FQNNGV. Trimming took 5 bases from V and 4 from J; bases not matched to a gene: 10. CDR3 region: CASSQFQGATGANVLTF. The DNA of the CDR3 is TGTGCCAGCAGCCAATTCCAGGGGGCGACCGGGGCCAACGTCCTGACTTTC.

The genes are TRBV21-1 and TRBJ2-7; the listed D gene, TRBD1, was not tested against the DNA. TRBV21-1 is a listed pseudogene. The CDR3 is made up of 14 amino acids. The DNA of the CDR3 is TGTGCCAGCAGTTCAGGGGTGAGCTCCTACGAGCAGTACTTC. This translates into CASSSGVSSYEQYF.

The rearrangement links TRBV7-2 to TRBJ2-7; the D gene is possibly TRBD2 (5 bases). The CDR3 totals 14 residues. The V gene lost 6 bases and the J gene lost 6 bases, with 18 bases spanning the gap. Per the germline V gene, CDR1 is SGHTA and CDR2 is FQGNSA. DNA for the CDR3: TGTGCCAGCAGACCCGGGGTGGCGTTGGGCGAGCAGTACTTC. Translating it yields CASRPGVALGEQYF. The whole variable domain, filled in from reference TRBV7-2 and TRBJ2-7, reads GAGVSQSPSNKVTEKGKDVELRCDPISGHTALYWYRQSLGQGLEFLIYFQGNSAPDKSGLPSDRFSAERTGGSVSTLTIQRTQQEDSAVYLCASRPGVALGEQYFGPGTRLTVT.

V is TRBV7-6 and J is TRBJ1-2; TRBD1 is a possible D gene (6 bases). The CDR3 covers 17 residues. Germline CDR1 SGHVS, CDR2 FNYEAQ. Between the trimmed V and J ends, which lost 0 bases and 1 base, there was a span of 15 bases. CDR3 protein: CASSLAPWGQDNYGYTF. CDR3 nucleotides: TGTGCCAGCAGCTTAGCGCCCTGGGGACAAGATAACTATGGCTACACCTTC.

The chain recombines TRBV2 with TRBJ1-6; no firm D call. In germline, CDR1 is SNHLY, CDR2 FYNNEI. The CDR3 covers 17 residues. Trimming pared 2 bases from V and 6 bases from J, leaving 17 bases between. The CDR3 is CASSELWTVGSNSPLHF. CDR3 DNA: TGTGCCAGCAGTGAACTTTGGACTGTCGGGTCTAATTCACCCCTCCACTTT. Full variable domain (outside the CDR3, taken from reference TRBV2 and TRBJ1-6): EPEVTQTPSHQVTQMGQEVILRCVPISNHLYFYWYRQILGQKVEFLVSFYNNEISEKSEIFDDQFSVERPDGSNFTLKIRSTKLEDSAMYFCASSELWTVGSNSPLHFGNGTRLTVT.